One sample yielded the 12 T cell receptor beta chains listed below, sequenced in a study of T cell repertoires in cytomegalovirus infection. Each CDR3 protein is one row after TCRdb ran MiXCR on the reads. The sample shows some 680,000 distinct CDR3 sequences, 35% of them seen only once. Material for sequencing was PBMCs. The receptor source for this set is a human donor in good health (CMV status not recorded). Some clones in this sample may be carry-over from other donors' samples.

The chain carries TRBV15 and TRBJ2-5; perhaps TRBD1 as D (5 bases). The CDR3 covers 16 residues. V was cut by 5 bases and J by 3 bases, with 19 bases left in between. Germline CDR1 LNHNV, CDR2 YYDKDF (reference sequence). The DNA for the CDR3 is TGTGCCACCAGCCGCGGATCTACAGGTTGGGAAGAGACCCAGTACTTC. Amino acids: CATSRGSTGWEETQYF.

V and J are TRBV6-6 and TRBJ1-1; D is uncertain. CDR3 length: 17 residues. Trimming took off 8 bases at V and 0 bases at J, with 22 bases between the two ends. The germline gives CDR1 MNHNY, CDR2 SVGAGI (reference sequence). CDR3: CASVLFAADLMNTEAFF. In nucleotides, the CDR3 is TGTGCCAGCGTGTTATTCGCGGCGGATCTTATGAACACTGAAGCTTTCTTT.

This clonotype was counted ten times or more. The rearrangement uses TRBV20-1 and TRBJ2-2; perhaps D is TRBD1 or TRBD2 (6 bases each). Trimming removed 0 bases from V and 3 bases from J, with 8 bases in between. The germline V gene encodes CDR1 DFQATT and CDR2 SNEGSKA (reference sequence). There are 14 residues in the CDR3. The CDR3 sequence: CSAREGGDTGELFF. The CDR3 DNA is TGCAGTGCTAGAGAGGGGGGCGACACCGGGGAGCTGTTTTTT.

The table lists this clonotype with a few counts. The V call is TRBV6-1, the J call TRBJ2-4; 7 bases are shared with TRBD1. CDR1 and CDR2 from the germline V gene are MNHNS and SASEGT. The ends lost 3 bases at V and 0 bases at J; junction bases unmatched: 11. This CDR3 region has 18 residues. In DNA, the CDR3 is TGTGCCAGCAGTGAGTCGACAGGGCTATCCCTAGCCAAAAACATTCAGTACTTC. Its translation is CASSESTGLSLAKNIQYF.

V and J are TRBV6-1 and TRBJ1-1; the match to TRBD1 covers 10 bases. Germline V gives CDR1 MNHNS, CDR2 SASEGT. The CDR3 has 15 residues. Unmatched junction bases numbered 2, after V lost 4 bases and J lost 0 bases. The CDR3 is CASSGDRGVNTEAFF. CDR3 in DNA: TGTGCCAGCAGTGGGGACAGGGGAGTGAACACTGAAGCTTTCTTT.

CDR3 sequence (DNA): TGCGCCAGCAGCTATTGGAGTAGGGGAAATACGCCTGACGAGCAGTACTTC. Protein sequence: CASSYWSRGNTPDEQYF. The chain employs TRBV5-1 and TRBJ2-7; a possible D gene is TRBD1 (5 bases). The CDR3 contains 17 residues. CDR1 is SGHRS, CDR2 YFSETQ, per germline. Trimming shortened V by 3 bases and J by 5 bases, and 24 bases separated the two germline ends.

The chain has TRBV25-1 and TRBJ2-4; unclear D gene. V was clipped by 1 base and J by 0 bases, with 10 bases between them. In germline, CDR1 is MGHDK, CDR2 SYGVNS. The CDR3 is made up of 16 amino acids. The CDR3 reads CASSESTRIAKNIQYF. CDR3 nucleotides: TGTGCCAGCAGTGAATCGACCCGAATAGCCAAAAACATTCAGTACTTC.

This clonotype was counted between two and nine times. J is TRBJ2-7 and V is TRBV7-9; D might be TRBD2 (5 bases). The CDR3 loop spans 14 amino acids. V lost 1 base and J lost 2, with 9 bases in between. The germline gives CDR1 SEHNR, CDR2 FQNEAQ (reference sequence). CDR3 in DNA: TGTGCCAGCAGCTTAGTAGAGGGTCCCTACGAGCAGTACTTC. Protein sequence: CASSLVEGPYEQYF.

This clonotype has at least ten counts. The chain couples TRBV28 to TRBJ2-6; D remains unclear. Germline V gives CDR1 MDHEN, CDR2 SYDVKM. V lost 5 bases and J 2 bases, leaving 1 base between the germline ends. The CDR3 runs to 12 residues. Written as DNA, the CDR3 is TGTGCCAGCAGTGCTGGGGCCAACGTCCTGACTTTC. It yields the protein CASSAGANVLTF.

V is TRBV5-1 and J is TRBJ2-7; 13 bases are a match to TRBD2. Germline V CDR1 and CDR2: SGHRS, YFSETQ. The V segment lost 2 bases and the J segment 5 bases; nucleotides outside the gene matches: 16. The CDR3 covers 19 residues. The CDR3: CASSFAGTSGMSLRNEQYF. For the CDR3, the DNA is TGCGCCAGCAGCTTCGCCGGGACTAGCGGGATGAGCCTCCGGAACGAGCAGTACTTC.

The genes are TRBV7-3 and TRBJ1-1, with a tentative D call TRBD1 (6 bases). Trimming pared 4 bases from V and 1 base from J, leaving 10 bases between. Germline CDR1 and CDR2: SGHTA and FQGTGA. This CDR3 has 14 amino acids. The CDR3 reads CASSSGTSNTEAFF. The DNA of the CDR3 is TGTGCCAGCAGCTCTGGGACATCGAACACTGAAGCTTTCTTT. Full variable domain (remainder filled in from reference TRBV7-3 and TRBJ1-1): GAGVSQTPSNKVTEKGKYVELRCDPISGHTALYWYRQSLGQGPEFLIYFQGTGAADDSGLPNDRFFAVRPEGSVSTLKIQRTERGDSAVYLCASSSGTSNTEAFFGQGTRLTVV.

The V call is TRBV28, the J call TRBJ2-1; 12 bases line up with TRBD1. The V gene end was trimmed by 7 bases and the J gene end by 9 bases; junction bases not matched to a gene: 10. The CDR3 totals 15 residues. Per germline, CDR1 MDHEN and CDR2 SYDVKM. CDR3 DNA sequence: TGTGCCAGCACCTGGGGACAGGGGGCAGGTATTGAGCAGTTCTTC. Its translation is CASTWGQGAGIEQFF.